The present T cell receptor beta chain was sequenced within a study of T cell responses to AZD1222 COVID-19 vaccine. Study context: Investigators merged groups given second doses at roughly 4 or roughly 12 weeks.

Study conclusions and caveats: Dominant CD4 TCR responses targeted spike regions 160-218 and 743-854. Donors were largely white British and mainly female; clonal diversity was possibly underestimated.

This CDR3 region has 14 residues. The V end was cut by 3 bases, the J end by 1 base, with 9 bases between. Germline values: CDR1 WSHSY, CDR2 SAAADI. Some clones are missing from TCRdb's copy, which holds only in-frame ones; the method was immunoSEQ multiplex PCR. The profile shows 95,000 to 130,000 clones, 85% to 90% of them singletons. Note on this clone: What it binds is unknown.

The clonotype comes from an adult in good health. The specimen was peripheral blood, collected on day 0 of AZD1222 vaccination. The V gene is TRBV10-2, the J gene TRBJ1-1; D perhaps matches TRBD1 (5 bases). CDR3 DNA sequence: TGCGCCAGCAGTGAACTCAGGGAGAACACTGAAGCTTTCTTT. Translated: CASSELRENTEAFF.